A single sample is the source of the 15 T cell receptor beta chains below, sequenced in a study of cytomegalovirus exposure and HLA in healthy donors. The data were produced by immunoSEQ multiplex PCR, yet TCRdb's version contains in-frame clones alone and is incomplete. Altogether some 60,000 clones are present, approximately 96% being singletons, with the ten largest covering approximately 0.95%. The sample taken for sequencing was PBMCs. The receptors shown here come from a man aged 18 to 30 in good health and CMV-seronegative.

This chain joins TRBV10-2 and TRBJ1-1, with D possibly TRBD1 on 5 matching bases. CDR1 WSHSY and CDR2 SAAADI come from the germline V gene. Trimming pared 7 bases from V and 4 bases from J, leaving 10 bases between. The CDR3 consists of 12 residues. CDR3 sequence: CASTWGGTEAFF. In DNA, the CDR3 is TGCGCCAGCACTTGGGGGGGCACTGAAGCTTTCTTT.

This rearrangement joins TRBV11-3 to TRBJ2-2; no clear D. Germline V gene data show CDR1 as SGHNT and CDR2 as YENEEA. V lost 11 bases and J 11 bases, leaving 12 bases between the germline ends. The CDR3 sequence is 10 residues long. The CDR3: CAGPQKELFF. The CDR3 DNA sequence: TGTGCCGGCCCCCAGAAAGAGCTGTTTTTT.

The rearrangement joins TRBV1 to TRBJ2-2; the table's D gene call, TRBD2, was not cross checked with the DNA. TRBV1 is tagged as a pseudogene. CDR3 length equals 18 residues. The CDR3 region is CTSSQEEGTPGGPGELFF. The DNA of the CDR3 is TGCACCAGCAGCCAAGAGGAGGGGACACCGGGGGGCCCCGGGGAGCTGTTTTTT.

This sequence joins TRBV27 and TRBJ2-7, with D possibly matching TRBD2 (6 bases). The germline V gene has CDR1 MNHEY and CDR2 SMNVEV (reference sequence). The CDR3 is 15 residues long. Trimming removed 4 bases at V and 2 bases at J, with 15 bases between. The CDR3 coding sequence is TGTGCCAGCAGTTCCTACCCGACTAGAACCTACGAGCAGTACTTC. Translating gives CASSSYPTRTYEQYF.

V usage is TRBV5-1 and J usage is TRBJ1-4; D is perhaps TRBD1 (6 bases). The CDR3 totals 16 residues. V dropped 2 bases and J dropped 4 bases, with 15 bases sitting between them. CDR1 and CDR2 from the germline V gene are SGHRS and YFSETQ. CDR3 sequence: CASSFGTGQINEKLFF. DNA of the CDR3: TGCGCCAGCAGCTTTGGTACTGGACAGATTAATGAAAAACTGTTTTTT. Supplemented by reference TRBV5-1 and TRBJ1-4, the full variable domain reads KAGVTQTPRYLIKTRGQQVTLSCSPISGHRSVSWYQQTPGQGLQFLFEYFSETQRNKGNFPGRFSGRQFSNSRSEMNVSTLELGDSALYLCASSFGTGQINEKLFFGSGTQLSVL.

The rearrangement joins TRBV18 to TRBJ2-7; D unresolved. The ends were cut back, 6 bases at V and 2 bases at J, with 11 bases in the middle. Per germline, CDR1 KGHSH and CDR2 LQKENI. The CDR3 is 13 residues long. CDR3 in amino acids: CASSLLTAYEQYF. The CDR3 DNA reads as TGTGCCAGCTCTCTACTTACGGCCTACGAGCAGTACTTC.

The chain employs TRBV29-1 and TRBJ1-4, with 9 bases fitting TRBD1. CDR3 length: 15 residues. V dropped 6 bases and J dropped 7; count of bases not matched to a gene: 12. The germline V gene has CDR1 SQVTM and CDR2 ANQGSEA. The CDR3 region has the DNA TGCAGCGTAGGGGTTCCCGGGACAGGGATTGAAAAACTGTTTTTT. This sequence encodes CSVGVPGTGIEKLFF.

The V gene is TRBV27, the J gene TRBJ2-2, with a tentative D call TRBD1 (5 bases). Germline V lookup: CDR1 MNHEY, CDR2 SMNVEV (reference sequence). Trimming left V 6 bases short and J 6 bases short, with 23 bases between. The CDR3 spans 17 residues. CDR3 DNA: TGTGCCAGCAGCCCACTATTTGGCAGGGATCACGCCGGGGAGCTGTTTTTT. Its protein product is CASSPLFGRDHAGELFF.

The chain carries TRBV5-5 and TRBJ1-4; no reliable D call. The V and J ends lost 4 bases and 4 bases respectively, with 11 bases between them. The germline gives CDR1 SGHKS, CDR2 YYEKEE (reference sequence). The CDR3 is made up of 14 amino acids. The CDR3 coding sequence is TGTGCCAGCAGCCGTGAGGCCTTTAATGAAAAACTGTTTTTT. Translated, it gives CASSREAFNEKLFF.

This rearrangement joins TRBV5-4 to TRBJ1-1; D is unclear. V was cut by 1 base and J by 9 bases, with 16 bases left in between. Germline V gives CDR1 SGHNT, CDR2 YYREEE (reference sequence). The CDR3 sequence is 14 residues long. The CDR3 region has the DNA TGTGCCAGCAGCTTGTATAAGGCAGGTTTTCAAGCTTTCTTT. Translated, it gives CASSLYKAGFQAFF.

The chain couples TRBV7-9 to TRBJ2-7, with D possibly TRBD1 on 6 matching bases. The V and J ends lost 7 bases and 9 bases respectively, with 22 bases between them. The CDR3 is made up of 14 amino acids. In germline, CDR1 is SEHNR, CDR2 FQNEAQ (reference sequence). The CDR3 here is CASTERGLQGRQYF. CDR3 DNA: TGTGCCAGCACCGAAAGGGGCCTACAGGGTCGGCAGTACTTC.

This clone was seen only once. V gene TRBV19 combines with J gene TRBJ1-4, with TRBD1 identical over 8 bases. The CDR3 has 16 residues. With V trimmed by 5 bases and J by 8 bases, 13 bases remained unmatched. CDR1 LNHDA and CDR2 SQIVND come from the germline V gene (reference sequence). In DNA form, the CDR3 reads TGTGCCAGTAGTCTACCCCAGGGGGCGTTGCCGGAAAAACTGTTTTTT. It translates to CASSLPQGALPEKLFF.

CDR3 loop: CASSPWTGGMGTEAFF. CDR3 bases: TGTGCCAGTAGTCCTTGGACAGGGGGCATGGGCACTGAAGCTTTCTTT. The rearrangement uses TRBV19 and TRBJ1-1; 11 nucleotides line up with TRBD1. V lost 5 bases and J lost 4; bases outside the gene matches: 9. This CDR3 has 16 residues. Germline V gene sequence: CDR1 LNHDA, CDR2 SQIVND (reference sequence). The full variable domain, with the rest looked up from reference TRBV19 and TRBJ1-1, is DGGITQSPKYLFRKEGQNVTLSCEQNLNHDAMYWYRQDPGQGLRLIYYSQIVNDFQKGDIAEGYSVSREKKESFPLTVTSAQKNPTAFYLCASSPWTGGMGTEAFFGQGTRLTVV.

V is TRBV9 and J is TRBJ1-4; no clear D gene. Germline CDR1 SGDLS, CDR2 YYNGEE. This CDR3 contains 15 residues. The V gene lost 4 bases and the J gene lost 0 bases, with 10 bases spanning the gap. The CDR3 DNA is TGTGCCAGCAGCCACAGCTCTGCAACTAATGAAAAACTGTTTTTT. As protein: CASSHSSATNEKLFF.

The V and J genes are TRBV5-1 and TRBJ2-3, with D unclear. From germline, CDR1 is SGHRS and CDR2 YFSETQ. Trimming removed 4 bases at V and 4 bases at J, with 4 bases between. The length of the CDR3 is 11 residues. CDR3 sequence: CASSTADTQYF. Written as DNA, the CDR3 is TGCGCCAGCAGCACAGCAGATACGCAGTATTTT. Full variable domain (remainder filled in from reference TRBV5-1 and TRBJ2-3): KAGVTQTPRYLIKTRGQQVTLSCSPISGHRSVSWYQQTPGQGLQFLFEYFSETQRNKGNFPGRFSGRQFSNSRSEMNVSTLELGDSALYLCASSTADTQYFGPGTRLTVL.